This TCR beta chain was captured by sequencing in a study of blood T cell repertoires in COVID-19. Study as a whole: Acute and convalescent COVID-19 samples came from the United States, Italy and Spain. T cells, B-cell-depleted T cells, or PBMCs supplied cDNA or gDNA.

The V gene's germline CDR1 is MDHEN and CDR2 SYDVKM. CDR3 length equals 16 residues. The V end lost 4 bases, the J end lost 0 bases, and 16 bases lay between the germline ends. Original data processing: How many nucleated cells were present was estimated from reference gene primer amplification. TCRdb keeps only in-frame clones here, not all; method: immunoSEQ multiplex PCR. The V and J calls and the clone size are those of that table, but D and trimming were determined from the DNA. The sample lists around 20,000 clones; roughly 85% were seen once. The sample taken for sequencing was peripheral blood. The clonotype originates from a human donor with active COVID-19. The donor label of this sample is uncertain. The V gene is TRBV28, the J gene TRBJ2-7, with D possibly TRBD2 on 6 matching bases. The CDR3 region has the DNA TGTGCCAGCAGTTCACCCCGGCGGGAAAACTCCTACGAGCAGTACTTC. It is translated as CASSSPRRENSYEQYF. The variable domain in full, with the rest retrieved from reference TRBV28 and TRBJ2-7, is DVKVTQSSRYLVKRTGEKVFLECVQDMDHENMFWYRQDPGLGLRLIYFSYDVKMKEKGDIPEGYSVSREKKERFSLILESASTNQTSMYLCASSSPRRENSYEQYFGPGTRLTVT.